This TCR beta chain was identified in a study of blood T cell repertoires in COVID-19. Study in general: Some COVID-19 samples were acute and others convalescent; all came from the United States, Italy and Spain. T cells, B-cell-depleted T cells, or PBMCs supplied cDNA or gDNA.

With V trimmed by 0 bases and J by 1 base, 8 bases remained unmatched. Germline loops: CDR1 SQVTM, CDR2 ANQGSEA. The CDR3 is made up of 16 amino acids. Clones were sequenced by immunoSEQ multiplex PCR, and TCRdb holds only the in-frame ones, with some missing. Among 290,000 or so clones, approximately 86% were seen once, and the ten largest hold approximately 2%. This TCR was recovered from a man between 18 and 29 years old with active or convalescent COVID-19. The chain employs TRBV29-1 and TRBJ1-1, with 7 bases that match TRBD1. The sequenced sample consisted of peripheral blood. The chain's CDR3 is CSVEDRGTETNTEAFF. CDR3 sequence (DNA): TGCAGCGTTGAAGATCGAGGGACAGAAACGAACACTGAAGCTTTCTTT.